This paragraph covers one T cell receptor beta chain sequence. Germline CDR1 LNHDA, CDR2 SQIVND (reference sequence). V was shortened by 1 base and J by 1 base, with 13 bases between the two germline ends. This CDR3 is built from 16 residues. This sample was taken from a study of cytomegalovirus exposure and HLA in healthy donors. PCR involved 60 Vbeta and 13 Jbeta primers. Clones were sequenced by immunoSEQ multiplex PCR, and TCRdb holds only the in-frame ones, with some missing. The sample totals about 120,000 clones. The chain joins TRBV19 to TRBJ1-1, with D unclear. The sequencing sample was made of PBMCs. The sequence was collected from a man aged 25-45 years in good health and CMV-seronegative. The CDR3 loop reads CASSIVLLHANTEAFF. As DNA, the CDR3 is TGTGCCAGTAGTATAGTCCTACTACACGCGAACACTGAAGCTTTCTTT.